This T cell receptor beta chain appears in the sequencing data of a study of technical replicates of blood from a few donors. CDR3 length equals 14 residues. The V gene's germline CDR1 is MNHEY and CDR2 SMNVEV (reference sequence). TCRdb keeps only in-frame clones here, not all; method: immunoSEQ multiplex PCR. The table lists about 50,000 clones, 95% to 97% of them singletons, with 0.35% to 0.45% in the top ten. This chain links TRBV27 with TRBJ2-4; D is perhaps TRBD2 (6 bases). The sequence was collected from a human donor in good health. Sequences were obtained from T cells isolated from PBMCs. The CDR3 loop is CPNFPGLAKNIQYF. The CDR3 DNA follows: TGTCCCAACTTCCCGGGACTAGCCAAAAACATTCAGTACTTC.